The rows below give T cell receptor beta chains drawn from one sample of a study of OX40 agonist ivuxolimab in advanced cancers. Here immunoSEQ multiplex PCR was the method, and the copy in TCRdb shows in-frame clones only, minus some. The sample yields 100,000 or so clones, approximately 89% seen once. The specimen comprised CD4+ or CD8+ T cells sorted from blood, sampled in a trial of the OX40 agonist ivuxolimab. These receptors were collected from an adult with an advanced solid tumor such as melanoma, head and neck, liver or kidney cancer. CDR3s include the opening cysteine and the closing phenylalanine or tryptophan. D genes are given only for firm matches. A clone size is listed for some rows: how often the clone was seen (once, few, many), or a class if it is expanded.

>TRBV2|.|.|TRBJ2-7
TGTGCCAGCAGTGTCGACATCCTGAGCTCCTACGAGCAGTACTTC
CASSVDILSSYEQYF
>TRBV5-1|.|.|TRBJ2-2
TGCGCCAGCAGCTTGGGCTACACCGGGGAGCTGTTTTTT
CASSLGYTGELFF
>TRBV19|.|.|TRBJ1-5
TGTGCCAGTAGTATACGGGATGGGCCCCAGCATTTT
CASSIRDGPQHF
>TRBV7-3|TRBD2|.|TRBJ2-3
TGTGCCAGCAGCCCGAGGGCGGGAGGCCTCACAGATACGCAGTATTTT
CASSPRAGGLTDTQYF
>TRBV5-1|.|.|TRBJ2-2
TGCGCCAGCAGCCCGGTAGAGGCGGGGGAGCTGTTTTTT
CASSPVEAGELFF
>TRBV4-2|.|.|TRBJ2-7
TGTGCCAGCAGCCAAGAACGGCTAGCCCGCGAGCAGTACTTC
CASSQERLAREQYF
>TRBV7-2|.|.|TRBJ2-7
TGTGCCAGCAGCTTATCTAGGTACGAGCAGTACTTC
CASSLSRYEQYF
>TRBV4-3|.|.|TRBJ2-3
TGCGCCAGCAGCCAAGAGGCGGGGGGACAGGGACAGGGTACGCAGTATTTT
CASSQEAGGQGQGTQYF
>TRBV28|TRBD1|.|TRBJ1-1
TGTGCCAGCAGATGGGACAGTCTGAACACTGAAGCTTTCTTT
CASRWDSLNTEAFF
>TRBV14|.|.|TRBJ2-7
TGTGCCAGCAGCCAACCAGGGGTCCCCTACGAGCAGTACTTC
CASSQPGVPYEQYF
>TRBV18|.|few|TRBJ1-3
TGTGCCAGCTCACCCAACAGCTCTGGAAACACCATATATTTT
CASSPNSSGNTIYF
>TRBV5-6|.|.|TRBJ1-1
TGTGCCAGCAGCGTCGCTCTGAACACTGAAGCTTTCTTT
CASSVALNTEAFF
>TRBV30|TRBD1|.|TRBJ1-2
TGTGCCTGGCAGAAGACAGGGAGCTACACCTTC
CAWQKTGSYTF
>TRBV7-9|TRBD1|.|TRBJ1-1
TGTGCCAGCAGCTTCGGCTGGGACAGAGTTTCTGAAGCTTTCTTT
CASSFGWDRVSEAFF
>TRBV7-9|.|.|TRBJ2-3
TGTGCCAGCAGCCAAAATTCAGGCGATACGCAGTATTTT
CASSQNSGDTQYF
>TRBV15|.|.|TRBJ2-5
TGTGCCACCAGCAGAGATAAAGGACTCGCTGGAAAGACCCAGTACTTC
CATSRDKGLAGKTQYF
>TRBV2|TRBD1|.|TRBJ1-5
TGTGCCAGCAGTGGACAGGGTTTGGGCAATCAGCCCCAGCATTTT
CASSGQGLGNQPQHF
>TRBV7-3|.|.|TRBJ2-1
TGTGCCAGCAGCTTAGCGAGAGGGGGCAATGAGCAGTTCTTC
CASSLARGGNEQFF
>TRBV29-1|.|.|TRBJ1-1
TGCAGCGGGCGGAGTCGGATGAACACTGAAGCTTTCTTT
CSGRSRMNTEAFF
>TRBV5-4|.|.|TRBJ2-2
TGTGCCAGCAGCTCCAAACTAGCCCAGCCCGGGGAGCTGTTTTTT
CASSSKLAQPGELFF